Below, 30 T cell receptor beta chains from the same sample are listed, as sequenced in a study of regulatory T cells in long-lasting Graves disease. Time point meaning: newly diagnosed GD, antithyroid drugs for less than 3 months. The TCR library was made from RNA that had been extracted from PBMCs in TRIzol. According to the study, TCR beta libraries were built with iRepertoire HTBI primers and CDR3-region Arm-PCR. TCRdb independently ran MiXCR on the multiplex PCR reads; one entry per CDR3 protein. The data hold 520,000 or so distinct CDR3 sequences, with more than 10% observed a single time. This sample was also put to use in a study of T cells in Graves' hyperthyroidism and ophthalmopathy.

The sequencing here drew on peripheral blood mononuclear cells (PBMCs), taken at new diagnosis, from a patient treated with antithyroid drugs. These receptors were taken from a woman in her twenties or thirties with Graves disease.

This clonotype was observed many times. CDR3 in amino acids: CASSSDPAADTQYF. For the CDR3, the DNA is TGTGCCAGCAGTTCGGATCCGGCGGCCGATACGCAGTATTTT. V usage is TRBV6-5 and J usage is TRBJ2-3; D is undetermined. Trimming left V 4 bases short and J 6 bases short, with 14 bases between. Germline values: CDR1 MNHEY, CDR2 SVGAGI. The CDR3 has 14 amino acids.

This clonotype was seen many times. The V call is TRBV30, the J call TRBJ1-5, with D perhaps TRBD1 (5 bases). Germline loops: CDR1 GTSNPN, CDR2 SVGIG (reference sequence). V lost 3 bases to trimming and J lost 4 bases, with 13 bases between them. This CDR3 has 14 amino acids. Here the CDR3 DNA reads TGTGCCTGGAGCGCCGACAGTATTAATCAGCCCCAGCATTTT. This codes for CAWSADSINQPQHF.

This clonotype was recorded only once. This sequence may be a read error, since a much larger clone differs from it by one base. The CDR3 ends on some other residue instead of the conserved phenylalanine or tryptophan, so this is likely a read error. This sequence joins TRBV10-3 and TRBJ2-1; 8 bases line up with TRBD2. CDR1 and CDR2 from the germline V gene are ENHRY and SYGVKD. The junction had 7 bases not matched to a gene; V was cut back by 0 bases and J by 9 bases. The CDR3 spans 15 residues. The CDR3 is CAISESGGGRSEQFS. The CDR3 region has the DNA TGTGCCATCAGTGAGTCGGGCGGGGGGCGTAGTGAGCAGTTCTCC.

This clonotype showed up many times. The chain uses TRBV15 and TRBJ1-1; D unclear. Per the germline V gene, CDR1 is LNHNV and CDR2 is YYDKDF (reference sequence). Trimming pared 3 bases from V and 0 bases from J, leaving 8 bases between. The CDR3 extends over 14 amino acids. CDR3 in DNA: TGTGCCACCAGCAGGACGACGGTGAACACTGAAGCTTTCTTT. Translated, it gives CATSRTTVNTEAFF.

This clonotype was observed a few times. The chain is built from TRBV15 and TRBJ2-1; 8 nucleotides agree with TRBD2. J lost 0 bases, V lost 5 bases, and 6 bases had no gene match. The CDR3 runs to 16 residues. Germline V gives CDR1 LNHNV, CDR2 YYDKDF (reference sequence). The chain's CDR3 is CATSPTSGSSYNEQFF. For the CDR3, the DNA is TGTGCCACCAGCCCTACGAGCGGGAGCTCCTACAATGAGCAGTTCTTC.

The chain employs TRBV20-1 and TRBJ1-2; 10 nucleotides agree with TRBD1. Per the germline V gene, CDR1 is DFQATT and CDR2 is SNEGSKA (reference sequence). The CDR3 is 15 amino acids. Trimming at V came to 0 bases and at J to 6 bases, leaving 7 bases not matched to a gene. The CDR3 is CSARDATGTGDGYTF. DNA of the CDR3: TGCAGTGCTAGAGACGCGACCGGGACAGGGGATGGCTACACCTTC.

This clonotype appeared a few times. The chain employs TRBV7-3 and TRBJ2-7, with TRBD2 identical over 8 bases. Germline CDR1 SGHTA, CDR2 FQGTGA. The CDR3 loop spans 16 amino acids. V lost 6 bases and J lost 2; bases outside the gene matches: 12. DNA for the CDR3: TGTGCCAGCAGTCTCCGGGGGGGGGAGGGCCCCTACGAGCAGTACTTC. As protein: CASSLRGGEGPYEQYF.

This clonotype was detected ten times or more. The V call is TRBV19, the J call TRBJ2-3; no reliable D call. Germline lookup yields CDR1 LNHDA and CDR2 SQIVND (reference sequence). The CDR3 length is 14 residues. V lost 4 bases and J 4 bases, leaving 12 bases between the germline ends. The CDR3 nucleotides are TGTGCCAGTAGTAAGCTTGAAAGGGCAGATACGCAGTATTTT. Its translation is CASSKLERADTQYF.

This clonotype came up many times. The rearrangement links TRBV20-1 to TRBJ2-7, with 9 nucleotides matching TRBD1. V lost 6 bases, J lost 3 bases, and 9 bases stayed unmatched. The CDR3 is 14 residues long. From germline, CDR1 is DFQATT and CDR2 SNEGSKA (reference sequence). The CDR3 is CSATRGTGNYEQYF. In DNA form, the CDR3 reads TGCAGTGCAACACGGGGGACAGGGAACTACGAGCAGTACTTC.

This clonotype came up a few times. The chain uses TRBV24-1 and TRBJ2-1; TRBD2 matches 12 bases. The CDR3 has 16 residues. Unmatched junction bases numbered 4, after V lost 4 bases and J lost 4 bases. The V gene's germline CDR1 is KGHDR and CDR2 SFDVKD. CDR3 bases: TGTGCCACCAGTGACCCCACTAGCGGGGGGTACAATGAGCAGTTCTTC. It specifies CATSDPTSGGYNEQFF.

This clonotype appeared many times. V and J are TRBV20-1 and TRBJ1-1; 8 bases line up with TRBD1. Unmatched junction bases numbered 4, after V lost 3 bases and J lost 1 base. CDR1 DFQATT and CDR2 SNEGSKA come from the germline V gene (reference sequence). The CDR3 is 14 residues long. Here the CDR3 reads CSASVTGANTEAFF. The DNA of the CDR3 is TGCAGTGCTAGCGTGACAGGGGCGAACACTGAAGCTTTCTTT.

This clonotype has at least ten counts. This chain uses TRBV7-9 with TRBJ2-7; D is ambiguous. The CDR3 spans 15 residues. CDR1 is SEHNR, CDR2 FQNEAQ, per germline (reference sequence). Trimming stripped 4 bases from V and 2 bases from J, with 15 bases between. The CDR3 reads CASSSPRTEAYEQYF. The CDR3 bases are TGTGCCAGCAGCTCGCCGCGGACCGAAGCCTACGAGCAGTACTTC.

The chain couples TRBV7-9 to TRBJ1-2, with 9 bases identical to TRBD1. V lost 0 bases to trimming and J lost 7 bases; unmatched junction nucleotides: 6. This CDR3 is built from 15 residues. Germline V CDR1 and CDR2: SEHNR, FQNEAQ (reference sequence). The CDR3 reads CASSLALGQGGGYTF. CDR3 bases: TGTGCCAGCAGCTTAGCCCTGGGACAGGGCGGTGGCTACACCTTC.

J is TRBJ1-5 and V is TRBV19, with D hard to call. This CDR3 is built from 13 residues. Germline values: CDR1 LNHDA, CDR2 SQIVND (reference sequence). Trimming left V 2 bases short and J 6 bases short, with 8 bases between. The CDR3 sequence is CASSILFFQPQHF. CDR3 DNA: TGTGCCAGTAGTATATTATTCTTTCAGCCCCAGCATTTT.

Only a few counts were recorded for this clonotype. The chain couples TRBV7-8 to TRBJ2-7; D unresolved. The V end lost 3 bases, the J end lost 0 bases, and 12 bases lay between the germline ends. Germline values: CDR1 SGHVS, CDR2 FQNEAQ. This CDR3 contains 15 residues. CDR3 bases: TGTGCCAGCAGCTTCTGGCCGCGCGGCTCCTACGAGCAGTACTTC. Translating gives CASSFWPRGSYEQYF.

Ten or more counts support this clonotype. The chain links TRBV4-2 to TRBJ2-2, with TRBD2 matching 7 bases. The CDR3 sequence is 14 residues long. V lost 6 bases, J lost 7 bases, and 8 bases stayed unmatched. The germline V gene has CDR1 LGHNA and CDR2 YNFKEQ. CDR3 in DNA: TGTGCCAGCAGACCCAGCGGGAAAGGCGGGGAGCTGTTTTTT. This codes for CASRPSGKGGELFF.

This clonotype was counted at least ten times. V is TRBV12-3 or TRBV12-4 and J is TRBJ2-1, with D hard to call. Trimming took off 3 bases at V and 2 bases at J, with 14 bases between the two ends. The CDR3 runs 16 residues. For the CDR3, the DNA is TGTGCCAGCAGTTTTAGGCGATTCGGCACCTACAATGAGCAGTTCTTC. It is translated as CASSFRRFGTYNEQFF.

This clonotype was seen ten or more times. V gene TRBV10-1 combines with J gene TRBJ2-5; D is unclear. The CDR3 totals 14 residues. Looked up from germline, CDR1 is WNHNN and CDR2 is SYGVQD (reference sequence). The ends were cut back, 3 bases at V and 2 bases at J, with 10 bases in the middle. CDR3 in DNA: TGCGCCAGCAGTGAAGGCTCGTGGCAAGAGACCCAGTACTTC. Translation: CASSEGSWQETQYF.

Ten or more counts support this clonotype. The chain's CDR3 is CAWVPGWVTEAFF. The CDR3 nucleotides are TGTGCCTGGGTCCCAGGGTGGGTGACTGAAGCTTTCTTT. The chain has TRBV30 and TRBJ1-1, with a possible D match to TRBD1 (5 bases). Trimming removed 5 bases at V and 5 bases at J, with 15 bases between. Germline lookup yields CDR1 GTSNPN and CDR2 SVGIG (reference sequence). The CDR3 sequence is 13 residues long.

The rearrangement joins TRBV27 to TRBJ2-3; 11 nucleotides agree with TRBD2. The trim removed 4 bases at V and 4 bases at J, leaving 16 bases unmatched. Germline V lookup: CDR1 MNHEY, CDR2 SMNVEV (reference sequence). This CDR3 comprises 19 residues. CDR3 nucleotide sequence: TGTGCCAGCAGTTCATACGGAAGAATAGCGGGAGGGCCCGCAGATACGCAGTATTTT. It encodes CASSSYGRIAGGPADTQYF.

This chain connects TRBV7-2 to TRBJ1-6, with D maybe TRBD1 (5 bases). The CDR3 length is 12 residues. Germline V gene lookup returns CDR1 SGHTA and CDR2 FQGNSA. The V and J ends lost 3 bases and 8 bases respectively, with 5 bases between them. Here the CDR3 DNA reads TGTGCCAGCAGCTTCAGGGATTCACCCCTCCACTTT. Its protein product is CASSFRDSPLHF.

This chain connects TRBV10-3 to TRBJ2-7, with D hard to call. Germline loops: CDR1 ENHRY, CDR2 SYGVKD. V gave up 11 bases and J gave up 3 bases, with 14 bases separating them. This CDR3 has 12 amino acids. The CDR3 sequence is CASRAEDYEQYF. The CDR3 DNA reads as TGTGCCTCCCGGGCTGAAGACTACGAGCAGTACTTC.

This clonotype was picked up many times. V gene TRBV5-5 combines with J gene TRBJ2-3; 7 bases align to TRBD1. This CDR3 has 17 residues. The V gene's germline CDR1 is SGHKS and CDR2 YYEKEE (reference sequence). The V and J ends lost 0 bases and 0 bases, in that order; junction bases with no gene match: 7. This CDR3 is CASSLDPYRGSTDTQYF. DNA of the CDR3: TGTGCCAGCAGCTTGGATCCCTACAGGGGCAGCACAGATACGCAGTATTTT.

The chain uses TRBV5-1 and TRBJ2-1; TRBD1 matches at 8 bases. The ends lost 3 bases at V and 2 bases at J; junction bases unmatched: 4. Germline CDR1 reads SGHRS; CDR2 reads YFSETQ. The length of the CDR3 is 15 residues. Written as DNA, the CDR3 is TGCGCCAGCAGCTGGGGACAGGCCCCCTACAATGAGCAGTTCTTC. Its translation: CASSWGQAPYNEQFF.

This clonotype was seen many times. J is TRBJ1-2 and V is TRBV5-1; D gene uncertain. Germline loops: CDR1 SGHRS, CDR2 YFSETQ. The length of the CDR3 is 13 residues. V lost 0 bases and J lost 5, with 8 bases in between. The CDR3, as DNA: TGCGCCAGCAGCTTGGTGGAGGGATATGGCTACACCTTC. Translation gives CASSLVEGYGYTF.

This clonotype was picked up many times. The CDR3 DNA is TGTGCCAGCAGTTACTCGGGCCATTCCCAACAGCCCCAGCATTTT. It encodes CASSYSGHSQQPQHF. The chain combines TRBV6-5 with TRBJ1-5; no clear D gene. V shed 0 bases and J shed 7 bases, with 13 bases lying between them. The germline V gene encodes CDR1 MNHEY and CDR2 SVGAGI. The CDR3 has 15 residues.

This clonotype has more than one count but fewer than ten. The rearrangement joins TRBV3-1 to TRBJ2-1; D unresolved. V was pared by 6 bases and J by 5 bases, with 20 bases between. Looked up from germline, CDR1 is LGHDT and CDR2 is YNNKEL (reference sequence). This CDR3 region has 16 residues. The CDR3 loop is CASSLSGRNRNNEQFF. CDR3 nucleotide sequence: TGTGCCAGCAGTCTTTCTGGGCGCAACCGAAACAATGAGCAGTTCTTC.

This clonotype came up many times. The chain joins TRBV3-1 to TRBJ2-3, with 12 bases matching TRBD2. This CDR3 comprises 21 residues. Trimming cost V 0 bases and J 6 bases; bases outside gene matches: 19. CDR1 LGHDT and CDR2 YNNKEL come from the germline V gene (reference sequence). As DNA, the CDR3 is TGTGCCAGCAGCCAAGATCGGTTATCGTCGAGACTAGCGGGAGTTTTGGATACGCAGTATTTT. This encodes CASSQDRLSSRLAGVLDTQYF.

The rearrangement uses TRBV7-2 and TRBJ2-3, with D uncertain. Germline V gene data show CDR1 as SGHTA and CDR2 as FQGNSA. The CDR3 is 16 residues long. The V gene lost 2 bases and the J gene lost 4 bases, with 16 bases spanning the gap. The CDR3 is CASSLYDPQFADTQYF. CDR3 DNA: TGTGCCAGCAGCTTATATGACCCCCAGTTCGCAGATACGCAGTATTTT.

This clonotype was picked up many times. The CDR3 loop reads CASSIVPASSYEQYF. The CDR3 DNA reads as TGTGCCAGTAGTATAGTCCCCGCCAGCTCCTACGAGCAGTACTTC. The chain has TRBV19 and TRBJ2-7, with D uncertain. The CDR3 extends over 15 amino acids. CDR1 is LNHDA and CDR2 is SQIVND in the germline V gene (reference sequence). The ends were cut back, 1 base at V and 0 bases at J, with 10 bases in the middle.